This T cell receptor beta chain was profiled in a study of blood T cells in healthy people across ages. General observations from the study: Per million T cells, the diversity of TCR beta decreased roughly linearly as age advanced. In the absence of known donor CMV status, changes in expanded clonotypes were possibly confounded.

In this sample, this clonotype turned up a few times. Its matching antigen is unknown. Together with a sample-barcoded 5' primer, a J-beta primer mix was included in a second PCR lasting about 7 to 11 cycles. One entry per CDR3 protein, called by TCRdb with MiXCR from the 5' RACE reads. This sample has hundreds of thousands of distinct CDR3 sequences, with 40% to 50% found just once. The germline V gene encodes CDR1 SGHRS and CDR2 YFSETQ. V dropped 3 bases and J dropped 2 bases, with 9 bases sitting between them. This CDR3 contains 15 residues. The TCR originated in a man older than 75 in good health. The gene calls are TRBV5-1 and TRBJ2-6, with TRBD1 as a possible D gene (5 bases). The sample was blood. CDR3 loop: CASSSQDAGANVLTF. The CDR3 DNA reads as TGCGCCAGCAGCTCACAGGACGCTGGGGCCAACGTCCTGACTTTC. Full variable domain (missing parts from reference TRBV5-1 and TRBJ2-6): KAGVTQTPRYLIKTRGQQVTLSCSPISGHRSVSWYQQTPGQGLQFLFEYFSETQRNKGNFPGRFSGRQFSNSRSEMNVSTLELGDSALYLCASSSQDAGANVLTFGAGSRLTVL.